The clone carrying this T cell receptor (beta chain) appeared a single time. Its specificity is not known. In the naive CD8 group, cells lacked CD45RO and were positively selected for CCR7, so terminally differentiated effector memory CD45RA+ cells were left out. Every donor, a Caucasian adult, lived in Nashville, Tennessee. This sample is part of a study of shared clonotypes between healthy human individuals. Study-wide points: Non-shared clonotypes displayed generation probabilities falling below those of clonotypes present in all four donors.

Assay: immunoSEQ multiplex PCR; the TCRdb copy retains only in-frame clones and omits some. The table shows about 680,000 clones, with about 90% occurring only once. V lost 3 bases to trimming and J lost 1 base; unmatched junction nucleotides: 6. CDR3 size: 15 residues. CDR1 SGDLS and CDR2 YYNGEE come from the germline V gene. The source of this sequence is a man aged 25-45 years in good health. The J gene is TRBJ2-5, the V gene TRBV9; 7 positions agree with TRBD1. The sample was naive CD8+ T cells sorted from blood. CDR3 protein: CASSGTGRLQETQYF. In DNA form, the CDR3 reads TGTGCCAGCAGCGGGACAGGACGACTCCAAGAGACCCAGTACTTC.